Each of the 26 T cell receptor beta chains below was sequenced from the same sample in a study of OX40 agonist ivuxolimab in advanced cancers. Clones were sequenced by immunoSEQ multiplex PCR, and TCRdb holds only the in-frame ones, with some missing. Of 48,000 or so clones in the sample, 70% to 90% are singletons; the top ten hold 9% to 10%. The source was CD4+ or CD8+ T cells sorted from blood, collected in a trial of the OX40 agonist ivuxolimab. The receptor set was obtained from an adult with an advanced solid tumor such as melanoma, head and neck, liver or kidney cancer.

The V gene is TRBV6-5, the J gene TRBJ2-1; D call uncertain. Germline loops: CDR1 MNHEY, CDR2 SVGAGI. CDR3 length equals 13 residues. With 5 bases removed from V and 7 bases from J, the gap between germline ends came to 12 bases. DNA for the CDR3: TGTGCCAGCAGTCAGGACGTTCGGAATGAGCAGTTCTTC. Translating it yields CASSQDVRNEQFF.

As for this clone: An end of the junction does not agree with germline; a read error may underlie this. This rearrangement joins TRBV7-7 to TRBJ2-1; 10 nucleotides agree with TRBD2. The CDR3 has 14 residues. Germline V gene sequence: CDR1 SSHAT, CDR2 FNYEAQ (reference sequence). Here the CDR3 DNA reads TGTGCTAGCAGCTTACGAGCGGGAGGGGGTGAGCAGTTCTTC. It translates to CASSLRAGGGEQFF.

The gene calls are TRBV19 and TRBJ2-5, with 8 positions matching TRBD1. CDR3 length: 15 amino acids. Germline assignment: CDR1 LNHDA and CDR2 SQIVND (reference sequence). V lost 4 bases to trimming and J lost 4 bases; unmatched junction nucleotides: 8. CDR3 sequence (DNA): TGTGCCAGTAGTACGACGACAGGGGACGGAGAGACCCAGTACTTC. Encoded protein: CASSTTTGDGETQYF.

The sample holds a few counts of this clone. The chain combines TRBV28 with TRBJ2-7; D may match TRBD1 or TRBD2 (6 bases each). Germline V gene sequence: CDR1 MDHEN, CDR2 SYDVKM. Trimming pared 2 bases from V and 5 bases from J, leaving 13 bases between. This CDR3 has 14 residues. DNA of the CDR3: TGTGCCAGCAGTTTAAGAGGGGGGCTCGACGAGCAGTACTTC. Translation: CASSLRGGLDEQYF. Full variable domain (missing parts from reference TRBV28 and TRBJ2-7): DVKVTQSSRYLVKRTGEKVFLECVQDMDHENMFWYRQDPGLGLRLIYFSYDVKMKEKGDIPEGYSVSREKKERFSLILESASTNQTSMYLCASSLRGGLDEQYFGPGTRLTVT.

J is TRBJ2-1 and V is TRBV28; tentative D call: TRBD2 (6 bases). This CDR3 comprises 13 residues. Germline V CDR1 and CDR2: MDHEN, SYDVKM. V was trimmed by 8 bases and J by 0 bases, leaving 8 bases between them. The CDR3 nucleotides read TGTGCCAGCGGGGACTTCTCCTACAATGAGCAGTTCTTC. The encoded protein is CASGDFSYNEQFF.

The chain employs TRBV18 and TRBJ1-5; 8 nucleotides line up with TRBD1. Germline lookup yields CDR1 KGHSH and CDR2 LQKENI. The CDR3 is 14 residues long. The V gene end was trimmed by 4 bases and the J gene end by 6 bases; junction bases not matched to a gene: 5. For the CDR3, the DNA is TGTGCCAGCTCACTACAGGGGGGTCGTCAGCCCCAGCATTTT. Translation: CASSLQGGRQPQHF.

This chain connects TRBV27 to TRBJ1-1; D not resolved. Germline-derived CDR1 and CDR2 are MNHEY and SMNVEV (reference sequence). CDR3 size: 14 residues. V lost 2 bases and J 2 bases, leaving 9 bases between the germline ends. The CDR3 reads CASSLEGPNTEAFF. The DNA for the CDR3 is TGTGCCAGCAGTTTAGAGGGCCCCAACACTGAAGCTTTCTTT.

Only one count was recorded for this clone. The J gene is TRBJ1-3, the V gene TRBV5-4, with D unclear. CDR3 length: 16 amino acids. The germline V gene has CDR1 SGHNT and CDR2 YYREEE (reference sequence). Trimming left V 1 base short and J 0 bases short, with 11 bases between. DNA for the CDR3: TGTGCCAGCAGCTTGTACGGCGATTACTCTGGAAACACCATATATTTT. Its translation is CASSLYGDYSGNTIYF. Full variable domain (rest looked up from reference TRBV5-4 and TRBJ1-3): ETGVTQSPTHLIKTRGQQVTLRCSSQSGHNTVSWYQQALGQGPQFIFQYYREEENGRGNFPPRFSGLQFPNYSSELNVNALELDDSALYLCASSLYGDYSGNTIYFGEGSWLTVV.

V usage is TRBV9 and J usage is TRBJ1-1; no firm D call. Trimming pared 0 bases from V and 1 base from J, leaving 4 bases between. The germline gives CDR1 SGDLS, CDR2 YYNGEE. The CDR3 runs 13 residues. CDR3 DNA: TGTGCCAGCAGCGTAGACAGGAACACTGAAGCTTTCTTT. This encodes CASSVDRNTEAFF.

The chain is built from TRBV11-3 and TRBJ2-7, with D perhaps matching TRBD1 or TRBD2 (5 bases each). The CDR3 covers 13 residues. Germline-derived CDR1 and CDR2 are SGHNT and YENEEA. Trimming stripped 4 bases from V and 4 bases from J, with 11 bases between. The DNA for the CDR3 is TGTGCCAGCAGCTCTGGGGGAGAATACGAGCAGTACTTC. It translates to CASSSGGEYEQYF.

This clone occurred a few times. The J gene is TRBJ2-2, the V gene TRBV28, with D uncertain. The germline gives CDR1 MDHEN, CDR2 SYDVKM. The CDR3 has 11 residues. V lost 6 bases, J lost 3 bases, and 2 bases lay in between. The CDR3 DNA follows: TGTGCCAGCAGACACACCGGGGAGCTGTTTTTT. Encoded protein: CASRHTGELFF.

There are a few counts of this clone. The chain links TRBV9 to TRBJ1-3; D is undetermined. Per germline, CDR1 SGDLS and CDR2 YYNGEE. Trimming took off 6 bases at V and 0 bases at J, with 10 bases between the two ends. CDR3 length equals 14 residues. CDR3 coding DNA: TGTGCCAGCACCAATGGATACTCTGGAAACACCATATATTTT. As protein: CASTNGYSGNTIYF. The full variable domain, its missing parts supplied by reference TRBV9 and TRBJ1-3, is DSGVTQTPKHLITATGQRVTLRCSPRSGDLSVYWYQQSLDQGLQFLIQYYNGEERAKGNILERFSAQQFPDLHSELNLSSLELGDSALYFCASTNGYSGNTIYFGEGSWLTVV.

This clone was detected only a few times. The chain links TRBV6-1 to TRBJ2-7, with TRBD1 identical over 10 bases. The length of the CDR3 is 15 residues. Germline V lookup: CDR1 MNHNS, CDR2 SASEGT. Unmatched junction bases numbered 4, after V lost 5 bases and J lost 0 bases. The CDR3 DNA follows: TGTGCCAGCAGTTTCGACAGGGGGCGCTCCTACGAGCAGTACTTC. Translated, it gives CASSFDRGRSYEQYF.

V gene TRBV19 combines with J gene TRBJ2-1; 9 bases are a match to TRBD2. J was trimmed by 0 bases and V by 4 bases; bases with no gene match: 4. This CDR3 is built from 16 residues. Per germline, CDR1 LNHDA and CDR2 SQIVND (reference sequence). CDR3 sequence (DNA): TGTGCCAGTAGTACGCAAGCGGGAGGCTCCTACAATGAGCAGTTCTTC. It is translated as CASSTQAGGSYNEQFF.

The chain employs TRBV10-3 and TRBJ1-4; D might be TRBD1 (6 bases). Germline lookup yields CDR1 ENHRY and CDR2 SYGVKD. There are 15 residues in the CDR3. Trimming cost V 10 bases and J 0 bases, with 15 bases left between them. The CDR3 sequence: CATQGRASTNEKLFF. The CDR3, as DNA: TGTGCCACCCAGGGGCGAGCCTCAACTAATGAAAAACTGTTTTTT.

The gene calls are TRBV5-4 and TRBJ1-1; D is possibly TRBD1 (6 bases). Germline V gene sequence: CDR1 SGHNT, CDR2 YYREEE (reference sequence). V shed 0 bases and J shed 6 bases, with 12 bases lying between them. CDR3 size: 14 residues. This CDR3 is CASSLAGEIAEAFF. CDR3 bases: TGTGCCAGCAGCTTGGCAGGGGAAATCGCTGAAGCTTTCTTT.

The CDR3 is CASTRTSGGYTDTQYF. The CDR3 coding sequence is TGTGCCAGTACAAGGACTAGCGGGGGCTACACAGATACGCAGTATTTT. The J gene is TRBJ2-3, the V gene TRBV19; 13 bases fit TRBD2. The CDR3 extends over 16 amino acids. V shed 7 bases, J shed 2 bases, and the junction held 6 bases outside the gene matches. CDR1 and CDR2 from the germline V gene are LNHDA and SQIVND (reference sequence).

The chain uses TRBV5-8 and TRBJ2-7; D unresolved. This CDR3 has 17 amino acids. Deletions cut 0 bases from V and 2 bases from J, with 18 bases between. Germline assignment: CDR1 SGHTS and CDR2 YDEGEE. CDR3 region: CASSLGLLPQSAYEQYF. Written as DNA, the CDR3 is TGTGCCAGCAGCTTGGGGCTACTGCCGCAATCAGCCTACGAGCAGTACTTC.

This clone was observed once. This chain connects TRBV7-9 to TRBJ1-3, with 9 bases lining up with TRBD1. The germline V gene encodes CDR1 SEHNR and CDR2 FQNEAQ (reference sequence). After removal of 3 bases from V and 1 base from J, the junction contained 7 bases not matched to a gene. The CDR3 runs to 17 residues. The CDR3 coding sequence is TGTGCCAGCAGCTTGCGGGACAGGGTTTTATCTGGAAACACCATATATTTT. Encoded protein: CASSLRDRVLSGNTIYF.

This clone appeared a few times. The chain joins TRBV28 to TRBJ1-5, with D possibly being TRBD1 (6 bases). Germline loops: CDR1 MDHEN, CDR2 SYDVKM. The length of the CDR3 is 13 residues. The V end was cut by 7 bases, the J end by 5 bases, with 12 bases between. CDR3 region: CASTLGGHQPQHF. The DNA of the CDR3 is TGTGCCAGCACCTTGGGGGGGCATCAGCCCCAGCATTTT.

The genes are TRBV6-1 and TRBJ1-2; the D is unclear. The CDR3 totals 13 residues. Germline CDR1 and CDR2: MNHNS and SASEGT. V lost 2 bases and J 3 bases, leaving 7 bases between the germline ends. The DNA of the CDR3 is TGTGCCAGCAGTGAAACGTCAGACTATGGCTACACCTTC. Amino acids: CASSETSDYGYTF.

The V gene is TRBV11-1, the J gene TRBJ1-2; 12 bases are shared with TRBD1. This CDR3 has 16 amino acids. V shed 6 bases and J 8 bases; nucleotides not matched to a gene: 13. Per germline, CDR1 SGHAT and CDR2 FQDESV (reference sequence). The CDR3 loop reads CASSSDGTGGAKGYTF. The CDR3 DNA is TGTGCCAGCAGTTCAGATGGGACAGGGGGCGCGAAAGGCTACACCTTC.

The chain couples TRBV5-1 to TRBJ2-7; 7 nucleotides match TRBD2. The CDR3 runs to 14 residues. The J segment lost 2 bases and the V segment lost 4 bases, leaving 6 bases of the junction unmatched. Germline values: CDR1 SGHRS, CDR2 YFSETQ. Here the CDR3 DNA reads TGCGCCAGCAGCCTAAAGCGGGGAACCTACGAGCAGTACTTC. Residues: CASSLKRGTYEQYF. Drawing the rest from reference TRBV5-1 and TRBJ2-7, the complete variable domain is KAGVTQTPRYLIKTRGQQVTLSCSPISGHRSVSWYQQTPGQGLQFLFEYFSETQRNKGNFPGRFSGRQFSNSRSEMNVSTLELGDSALYLCASSLKRGTYEQYFGPGTRLTVT.

CDR3 amino acids: CATVGGWDGYTF. In DNA form, the CDR3 reads TGTGCCACCGTGGGAGGCTGGGATGGCTACACCTTC. The chain links TRBV28 to TRBJ1-2; no definite D call. Germline CDR1 reads MDHEN; CDR2 reads SYDVKM. The CDR3 covers 12 residues. The ends were cut back, 10 bases at V and 6 bases at J, with 15 bases in the middle.

The rearrangement joins TRBV11-2 to TRBJ2-6, with 10 bases lining up with TRBD2. Germline trimming cut 5 bases from V and 0 bases from J; bases unmatched to any gene: 7. Germline V lookup: CDR1 SGHAT, CDR2 FQNNGV. The CDR3 extends over 18 amino acids. The CDR3: CASSPTLAGSSGANVLTF. The CDR3, as DNA: TGTGCCAGCAGCCCGACACTAGCGGGGAGCTCTGGGGCCAACGTCCTGACTTTC.

The CDR3 sequence: CASSETSTGLAKNIQYF. CDR3 DNA: TGTGCCAGCAGTGAAACTTCTACGGGACTAGCCAAAAACATTCAGTACTTC. V usage is TRBV6-1 and J usage is TRBJ2-4, with D possibly matching TRBD2 (6 bases). V lost 2 bases to trimming and J lost 0 bases, with 14 bases between them. The CDR3 length is 17 residues. Germline CDR1 reads MNHNS; CDR2 reads SASEGT.